This T cell receptor beta chain was retrieved from a study of T-cell memory formation after mild COVID-19. In the study overall: Clusters of TCRs were largely donor specific.

Only a few counts were recorded for this clonotype. TCRdb recomputed calls from the 5' RACE reads with MiXCR, one row per CDR3 protein. The sample yields hundreds of thousands of distinct CDR3 sequences, approximately 27% seen once. Trimming left V 6 bases short and J 4 bases short, with 13 bases between. The germline V gene encodes CDR1 LNHDA and CDR2 SQIVND (reference sequence). This CDR3 is 14 amino acids long. The sequence was collected from an adult woman who had mild COVID-19 (a few samples of this study predate the infection). Cell type and time point are not known. Material: PBMCs or a T cell subset sorted from them (not recorded which). The gene calls are TRBV19 and TRBJ2-1; D is perhaps TRBD1 (6 bases). The CDR3 loop reads CASRDRSPYNEQFF. DNA for the CDR3: TGTGCCAGTAGAGACAGGAGCCCTTACAATGAGCAGTTCTTC.